What follows are 2 T cell receptor beta chains derived from one specimen sequenced in a study of blood T cell repertoires in COVID-19. Generated by immunoSEQ multiplex PCR, the TCRdb table keeps only in-frame clones and is missing some. The table has 410,000 or so clones, around nine tenths seen once. Source material: peripheral blood. Receptor source: a middle-aged woman with COVID-19, enrolled during active disease.

The rearrangement links TRBV9 to TRBJ2-2, with D possibly TRBD1 on 6 matching bases. Trimming removed 5 bases from V and 4 bases from J, with 15 bases in between. The CDR3 covers 15 residues. Germline V gene data show CDR1 as SGDLS and CDR2 as YYNGEE. The CDR3 coding sequence is TGTGCCAGCAGTAGACAGGATCGTTTCACCGGGGAGCTGTTTTTT. It specifies CASSRQDRFTGELFF.

V and J are TRBV30 and TRBJ1-4; D remains ambiguous. Trimming took off 1 base at V and 5 bases at J, with 14 bases between the two ends. The CDR3 runs to 15 residues. CDR1 and CDR2 from the germline V gene are GTSNPN and SVGIG (reference sequence). CDR3 residues: CAWSASGRVNEKLFF. As DNA, the CDR3 is TGTGCCTGGAGTGCCTCGGGGAGGGTAAATGAAAAACTGTTTTTT.